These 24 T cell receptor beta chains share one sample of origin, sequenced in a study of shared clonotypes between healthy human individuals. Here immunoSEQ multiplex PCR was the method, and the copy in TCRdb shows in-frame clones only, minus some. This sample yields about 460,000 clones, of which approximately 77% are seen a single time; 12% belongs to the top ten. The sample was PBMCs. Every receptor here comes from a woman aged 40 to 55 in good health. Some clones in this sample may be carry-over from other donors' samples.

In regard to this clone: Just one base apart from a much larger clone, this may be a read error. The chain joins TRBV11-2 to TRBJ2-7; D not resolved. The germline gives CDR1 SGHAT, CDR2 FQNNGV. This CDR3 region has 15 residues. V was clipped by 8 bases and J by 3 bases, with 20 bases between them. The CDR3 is CASGNRVSGHYEQYF. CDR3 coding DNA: TGTGCCAGCGGCAATAGGGTGTCCGGGCACTACGAGCAGTACTTC. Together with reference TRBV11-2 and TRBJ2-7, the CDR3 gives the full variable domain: EAGVAQSPRYKIIEKRQSVAFWCNPISGHATLYWYQQILGQGPKLLIQFQNNGVVDDSQLPKDRFSAERLKGVDSTLKIQPAKLEDSAVYLCASGNRVSGHYEQYFGPGTRLTVT.

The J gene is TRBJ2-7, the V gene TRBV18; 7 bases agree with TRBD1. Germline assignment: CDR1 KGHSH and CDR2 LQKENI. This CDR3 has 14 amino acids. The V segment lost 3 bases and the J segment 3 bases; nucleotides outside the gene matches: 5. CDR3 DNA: TGTGCCAGCTCACCTTACGACAGGGACTACGAGCAGTACTTC. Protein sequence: CASSPYDRDYEQYF.

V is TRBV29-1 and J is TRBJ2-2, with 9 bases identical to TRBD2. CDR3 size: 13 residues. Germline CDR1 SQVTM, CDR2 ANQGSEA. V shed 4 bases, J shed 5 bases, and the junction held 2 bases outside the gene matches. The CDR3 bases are TGCAGCGTTGGGCTAGCGGGGACCGGGGAGCTGTTTTTT. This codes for CSVGLAGTGELFF.

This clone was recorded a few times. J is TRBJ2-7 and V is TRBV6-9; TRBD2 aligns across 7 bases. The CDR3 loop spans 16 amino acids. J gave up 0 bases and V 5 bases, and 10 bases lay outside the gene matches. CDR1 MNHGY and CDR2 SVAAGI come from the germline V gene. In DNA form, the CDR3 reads TGTGCCAGCAGTAACAAAACTAGCGAAAGCTCCTACGAGCAGTACTTC. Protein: CASSNKTSESSYEQYF.

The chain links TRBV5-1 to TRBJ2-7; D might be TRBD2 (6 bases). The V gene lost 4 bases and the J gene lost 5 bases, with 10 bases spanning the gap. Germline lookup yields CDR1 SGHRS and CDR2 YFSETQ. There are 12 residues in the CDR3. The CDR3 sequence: CASSPPGDEQYF. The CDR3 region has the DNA TGCGCCAGCAGCCCCCCGGGGGACGAGCAGTACTTC.

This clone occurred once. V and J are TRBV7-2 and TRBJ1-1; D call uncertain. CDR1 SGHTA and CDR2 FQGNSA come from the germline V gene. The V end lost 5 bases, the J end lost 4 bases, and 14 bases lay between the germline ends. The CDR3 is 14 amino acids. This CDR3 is CASSQMGSGTEAFF. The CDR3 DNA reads TGTGCCAGCAGCCAGATGGGGTCGGGCACTGAAGCTTTCTTT. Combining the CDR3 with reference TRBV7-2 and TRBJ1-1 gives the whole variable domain GAGVSQSPSNKVTEKGKDVELRCDPISGHTALYWYRQSLGQGLEFLIYFQGNSAPDKSGLPSDRFSAERTGGSVSTLTIQRTQQEDSAVYLCASSQMGSGTEAFFGQGTRLTVV.

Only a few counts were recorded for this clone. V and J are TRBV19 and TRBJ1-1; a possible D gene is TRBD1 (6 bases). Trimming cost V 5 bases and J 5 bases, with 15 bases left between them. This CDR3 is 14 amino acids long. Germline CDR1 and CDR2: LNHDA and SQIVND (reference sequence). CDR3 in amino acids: CASSPRGKGTEAFF. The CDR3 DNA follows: TGTGCCAGTAGTCCAAGGGGGAAGGGGACTGAAGCTTTCTTT.

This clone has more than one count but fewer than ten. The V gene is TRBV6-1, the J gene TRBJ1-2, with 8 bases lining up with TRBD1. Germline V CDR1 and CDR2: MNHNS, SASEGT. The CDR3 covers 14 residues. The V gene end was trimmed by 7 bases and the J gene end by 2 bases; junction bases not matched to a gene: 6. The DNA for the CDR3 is TGTGCCAGCAAGCTGGACAGGGCGAACTATGGCTACACCTTC. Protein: CASKLDRANYGYTF.

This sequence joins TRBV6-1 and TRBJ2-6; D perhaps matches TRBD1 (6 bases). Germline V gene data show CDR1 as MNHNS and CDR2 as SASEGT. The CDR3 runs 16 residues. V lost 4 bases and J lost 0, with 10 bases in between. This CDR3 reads CASSVDRYSGANVLTF. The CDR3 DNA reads TGTGCCAGCAGTGTAGACAGGTACTCTGGGGCCAACGTCCTGACTTTC.

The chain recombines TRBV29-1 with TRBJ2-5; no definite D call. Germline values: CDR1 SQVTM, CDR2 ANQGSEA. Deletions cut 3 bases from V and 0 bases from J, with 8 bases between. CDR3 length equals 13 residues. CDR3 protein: CSVDFTDQETQYF. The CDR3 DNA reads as TGCAGCGTTGATTTTACAGACCAAGAGACCCAGTACTTC.

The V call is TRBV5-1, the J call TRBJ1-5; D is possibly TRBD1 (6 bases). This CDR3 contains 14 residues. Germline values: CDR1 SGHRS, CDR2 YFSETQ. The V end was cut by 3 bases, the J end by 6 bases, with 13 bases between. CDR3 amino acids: CASSSDGQSQPQHF. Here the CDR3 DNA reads TGCGCCAGCAGCTCGGATGGACAGAGTCAGCCCCAGCATTTT. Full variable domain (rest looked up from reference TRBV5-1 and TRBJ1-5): KAGVTQTPRYLIKTRGQQVTLSCSPISGHRSVSWYQQTPGQGLQFLFEYFSETQRNKGNFPGRFSGRQFSNSRSEMNVSTLELGDSALYLCASSSDGQSQPQHFGDGTRLSIL.

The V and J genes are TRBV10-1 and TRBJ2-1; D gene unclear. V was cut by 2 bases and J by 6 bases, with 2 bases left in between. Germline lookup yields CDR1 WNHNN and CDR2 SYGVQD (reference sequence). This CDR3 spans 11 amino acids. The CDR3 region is CASSERNEQFF. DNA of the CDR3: TGCGCCAGCAGTGAGCGCAATGAGCAGTTCTTC.

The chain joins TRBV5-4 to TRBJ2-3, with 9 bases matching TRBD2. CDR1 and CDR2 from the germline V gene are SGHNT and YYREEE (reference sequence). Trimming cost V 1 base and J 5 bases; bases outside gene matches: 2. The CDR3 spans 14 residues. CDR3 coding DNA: TGTGCCAGCAGCTTGCCAGCGGGAGGAGATACGCAGTATTTT. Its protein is CASSLPAGGDTQYF.

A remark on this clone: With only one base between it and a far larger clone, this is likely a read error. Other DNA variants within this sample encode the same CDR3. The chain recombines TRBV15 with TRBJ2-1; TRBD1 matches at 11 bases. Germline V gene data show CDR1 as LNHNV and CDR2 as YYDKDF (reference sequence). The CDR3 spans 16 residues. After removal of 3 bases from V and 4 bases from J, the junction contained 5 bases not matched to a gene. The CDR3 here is CATSREGQGGYNEQFF. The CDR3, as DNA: TGTGCCACCAGCAGGGAGGGACAGGGGGGGTACAATGAGCAGTTCTTC.

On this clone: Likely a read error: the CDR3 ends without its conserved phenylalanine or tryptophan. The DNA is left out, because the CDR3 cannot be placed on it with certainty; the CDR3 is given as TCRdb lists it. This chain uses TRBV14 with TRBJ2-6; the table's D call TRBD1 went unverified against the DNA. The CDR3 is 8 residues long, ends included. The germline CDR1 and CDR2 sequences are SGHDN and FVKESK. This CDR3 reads CASSQLGQ.

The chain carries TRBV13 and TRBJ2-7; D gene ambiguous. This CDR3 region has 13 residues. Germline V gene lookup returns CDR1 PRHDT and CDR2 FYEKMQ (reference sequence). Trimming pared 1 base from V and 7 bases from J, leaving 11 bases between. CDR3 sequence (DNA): TGTGCCAGCAGCTTAGCGGTAGGGAATGAGCAGTACTTC. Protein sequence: CASSLAVGNEQYF.

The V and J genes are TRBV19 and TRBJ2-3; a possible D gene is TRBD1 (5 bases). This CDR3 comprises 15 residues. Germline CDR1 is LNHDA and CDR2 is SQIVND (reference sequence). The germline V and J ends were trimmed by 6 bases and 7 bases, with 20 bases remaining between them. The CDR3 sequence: CASRRQTGEDHTQYF. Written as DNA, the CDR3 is TGTGCCAGTAGGCGACAGACCGGCGAGGATCATACGCAGTATTTT.

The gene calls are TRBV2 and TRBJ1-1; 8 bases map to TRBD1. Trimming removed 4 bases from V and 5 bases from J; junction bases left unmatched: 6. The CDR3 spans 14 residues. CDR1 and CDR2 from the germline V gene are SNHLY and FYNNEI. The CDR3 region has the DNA TGTGCCAGCAGTGGTACAGGGGGGTGGACTGAAGCTTTCTTT. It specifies CASSGTGGWTEAFF.

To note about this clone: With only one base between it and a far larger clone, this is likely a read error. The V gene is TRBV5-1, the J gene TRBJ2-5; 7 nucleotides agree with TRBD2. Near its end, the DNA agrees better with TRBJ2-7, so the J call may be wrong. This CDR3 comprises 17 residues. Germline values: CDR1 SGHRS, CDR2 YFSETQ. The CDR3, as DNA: TGCGCCAGCAGCTTGGGTGGCGTCGGGGGGAACCCCTACGAGCAGTACTTC. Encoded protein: CASSLGGVGGNPYEQYF.

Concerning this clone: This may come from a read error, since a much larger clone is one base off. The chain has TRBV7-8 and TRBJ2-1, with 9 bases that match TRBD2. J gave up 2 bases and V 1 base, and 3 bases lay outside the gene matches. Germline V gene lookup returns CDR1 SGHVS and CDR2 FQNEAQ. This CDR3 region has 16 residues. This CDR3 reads CASSLGASGTYNEQFF. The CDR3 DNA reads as TGTGCCAGCAGCTTAGGGGCTAGCGGGACCTACAATGAGCAGTTCTTC. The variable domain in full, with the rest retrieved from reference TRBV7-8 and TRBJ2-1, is GAGVSQSPRYKVAKRGQDVALRCDPISGHVSLFWYQQALGQGPEFLTYFQNEAQLDKSGLPSDRFFAERPEGSVSTLKIQRTQQEDSAVYLCASSLGASGTYNEQFFGPGTRLTVL.

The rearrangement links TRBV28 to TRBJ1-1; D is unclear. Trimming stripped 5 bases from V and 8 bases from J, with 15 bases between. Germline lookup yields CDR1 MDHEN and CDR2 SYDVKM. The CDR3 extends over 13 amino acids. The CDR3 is CASSPPATTEAFF. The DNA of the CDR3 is TGTGCCAGCAGTCCCCCCGCGACTACAGAAGCTTTCTTT.

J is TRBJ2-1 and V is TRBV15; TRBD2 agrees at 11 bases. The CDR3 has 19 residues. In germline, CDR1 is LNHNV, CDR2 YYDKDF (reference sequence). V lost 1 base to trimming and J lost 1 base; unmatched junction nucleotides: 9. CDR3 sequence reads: CATSRGVAGGLWSYNEQFF. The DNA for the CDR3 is TGTGCCACCAGCAGAGGGGTAGCGGGAGGGCTTTGGTCCTACAATGAGCAGTTCTTC. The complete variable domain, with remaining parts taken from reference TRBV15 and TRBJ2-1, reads DAMVIQNPRYQVTQFGKPVTLSCSQTLNHNVMYWYQQKSSQAPKLLFHYYDKDFNNEADTPDNFQSRRPNTSFCFLDIRSPGLGDTAMYLCATSRGVAGGLWSYNEQFFGPGTRLTVL.

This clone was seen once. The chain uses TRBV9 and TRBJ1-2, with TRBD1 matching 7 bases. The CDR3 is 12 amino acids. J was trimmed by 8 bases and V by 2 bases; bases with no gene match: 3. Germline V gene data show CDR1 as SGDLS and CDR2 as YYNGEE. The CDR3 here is CASSVGTEGYTF. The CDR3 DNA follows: TGTGCCAGCAGCGTTGGGACAGAAGGCTACACCTTC. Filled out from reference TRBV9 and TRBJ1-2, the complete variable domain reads DSGVTQTPKHLITATGQRVTLRCSPRSGDLSVYWYQQSLDQGLQFLIQYYNGEERAKGNILERFSAQQFPDLHSELNLSSLELGDSALYFCASSVGTEGYTFGSGTRLTVV.

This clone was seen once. For the CDR3, the DNA is TGTGCCAGCTCACCGAATACAGGGGTCCAAGAGACCCAGTACTTC. Translated: CASSPNTGVQETQYF. The chain employs TRBV18 and TRBJ2-5, with 7 bases fitting TRBD1. Germline-derived CDR1 and CDR2 are KGHSH and LQKENI. The CDR3 has 15 amino acids. Trimming cost V 3 bases and J 1 base; bases outside gene matches: 5.